Below are 17 T cell receptor beta chains sequenced from a single sample in a study of T cell responses to AZD1222 COVID-19 vaccine (dated by TCRdb to the early 2020s). Receptor amplification or capture employed the immunoSEQ multiplex PCR assay. TCRdb mirrors the immuneACCESS table, restricted to in-frame sequences. Some clones are absent from its copies; in checked studies, under half trace to an unresolved V gene, and the reason for the others is unknown. In all, the sample holds over 120,000 clones, and roughly 93% of those were seen once. The ten most abundant clones make up under 6.5% of the sample. The time point label on this specimen signifies: baseline before first vaccination. The sample consisted of peripheral blood, taken on day 0 of AZD1222 vaccination. Source of these receptors: an adult in good health.

This clone came up once. The chain joins TRBV7-3 to TRBJ2-1, with 8 bases fitting TRBD2. Germline V gives CDR1 SGHTA, CDR2 FQGTGA. This CDR3 comprises 14 residues. V trimming: 5 bases; J trimming: 2 bases; junction bases outside the gene matches: 2. The CDR3 sequence is CASSRGLAYNEQFF. For the CDR3, the DNA is TGTGCCAGCAGCAGGGGACTAGCCTACAATGAGCAGTTCTTC.

V and J are TRBV6-5 and TRBJ1-2; 9 nucleotides align to TRBD1. V dropped 0 bases and J dropped 5; count of bases not matched to a gene: 4. Germline V gene sequence: CDR1 MNHEY, CDR2 SVGAGI. This CDR3 has 15 residues. The CDR3 protein is CASSYSDRGEYGYTF. In nucleotides, the CDR3 is TGTGCCAGCAGTTACTCGGACAGGGGCGAGTATGGCTACACCTTC.

This clone was seen a few times. The chain links TRBV7-9 to TRBJ1-6; D might be TRBD1 (6 bases). CDR1 and CDR2 (germline): SEHNR, FQNEAQ (reference sequence). This CDR3 is 15 amino acids long. V was cut by 1 base and J by 6 bases, with 10 bases left in between. The DNA for the CDR3 is TGTGCCAGCAGCTTAGACAGGGTCGGTAATTCACCCCTCCACTTT. Its protein product is CASSLDRVGNSPLHF. The whole variable domain, filled in from reference TRBV7-9 and TRBJ1-6, reads DTGVSQNPRHKITKRGQNVTFRCDPISEHNRLYWYRQTLGQGPEFLTYFQNEAQLEKSRLLSDRFSAERPKGSFSTLEIQRTEQGDSAMYLCASSLDRVGNSPLHFGNGTRLTVT.

This chain uses TRBV6-5 with TRBJ1-5; 8 nucleotides line up with TRBD1. With 6 bases clipped from V and 7 bases from J, the junction kept 5 bases outside the gene matches. Looked up from germline, CDR1 is MNHEY and CDR2 is SVGAGI. The CDR3 covers 13 residues. CDR3 amino acids: CASRTGDLQPQHF. The DNA for the CDR3 is TGTGCCAGCAGGACAGGGGATTTACAGCCCCAGCATTTT.

V usage is TRBV5-1 and J usage is TRBJ2-3; D is ambiguous. The CDR3 is made up of 14 amino acids. Germline CDR1 is SGHRS and CDR2 is YFSETQ. V dropped 2 bases and J dropped 2 bases, with 9 bases sitting between them. DNA of the CDR3: TGCGCCAGCAGCTTCTGGCGGATCACAGATACGCAGTATTTT. Its protein product is CASSFWRITDTQYF.

This chain joins TRBV28 and TRBJ2-7, with D possibly TRBD1 on 5 matching bases. Trimming shortened V by 2 bases and J by 5 bases, and 7 bases separated the two germline ends. The length of the CDR3 is 12 residues. From germline, CDR1 is MDHEN and CDR2 SYDVKM. CDR3 sequence (DNA): TGTGCCAGCAGTTTACTCAGGGACGAGCAGTACTTC. Amino acid sequence: CASSLLRDEQYF.

This chain links TRBV10-3 with TRBJ2-1, with D possibly being TRBD1 (6 bases). The CDR3 totals 21 residues. V was shortened by 7 bases and J by 4 bases, with 35 bases between the two germline ends. The V gene's germline CDR1 is ENHRY and CDR2 SYGVKD. The CDR3 DNA is TGTGCCATCATCCCAGGGGTCATGCGGAAATACCCCCCGAGGATATACAATGAGCAGTTCTTC. Its translation: CAIIPGVMRKYPPRIYNEQFF.

The rearrangement uses TRBV27 and TRBJ1-6; D not resolved. Between the trimmed V and J ends, which lost 5 bases and 3 bases, there was a span of 5 bases. The CDR3 spans 13 residues. Germline CDR1 and CDR2: MNHEY and SMNVEV (reference sequence). This CDR3 reads CASSSGYNSPLHF. In DNA, the CDR3 is TGTGCCAGCAGTAGTGGCTATAATTCACCCCTCCACTTT.

The chain employs TRBV19 and TRBJ2-3; TRBD2 matches at 7 bases. Germline CDR1 is LNHDA and CDR2 is SQIVND (reference sequence). CDR3 length: 15 amino acids. With V trimmed by 2 bases and J by 3 bases, 5 bases remained unmatched. CDR3 coding DNA: TGTGCCAGTAGTATACGGGCGGGAGAAACAGATACGCAGTATTTT. It encodes CASSIRAGETDTQYF. The full variable domain, with the rest looked up from reference TRBV19 and TRBJ2-3, is DGGITQSPKYLFRKEGQNVTLSCEQNLNHDAMYWYRQDPGQGLRLIYYSQIVNDFQKGDIAEGYSVSREKKESFPLTVTSAQKNPTAFYLCASSIRAGETDTQYFGPGTRLTVL.

This clone was detected only once. The genes are TRBV29-1 and TRBJ1-1, with TRBD1 identical over 8 bases. In germline, CDR1 is SQVTM, CDR2 ANQGSEA. This CDR3 has 14 residues. The junction had 15 bases not matched to a gene; V was cut back by 4 bases and J by 11 bases. CDR3 nucleotides: TGCAGCGTTGTGGGAGGGACAGGTCCCCTGGGGGCTTTCTTT. This encodes CSVVGGTGPLGAFF.

The chain employs TRBV5-1 and TRBJ1-4; D uncertain. This CDR3 is built from 16 residues. Germline-derived CDR1 and CDR2 are SGHRS and YFSETQ. V shed 0 bases and J shed 5 bases, with 14 bases lying between them. The CDR3 DNA is TGCGCCAGCAGCTTGGGCTACAGAGGGCGCAATGAAAAACTGTTTTTT. Encoded protein: CASSLGYRGRNEKLFF. The whole variable domain, remainder taken from reference TRBV5-1 and TRBJ1-4, is KAGVTQTPRYLIKTRGQQVTLSCSPISGHRSVSWYQQTPGQGLQFLFEYFSETQRNKGNFPGRFSGRQFSNSRSEMNVSTLELGDSALYLCASSLGYRGRNEKLFFGSGTQLSVL.

The chain employs TRBV30 and TRBJ2-5; no reliable D call. V dropped 0 bases and J dropped 2 bases, with 7 bases sitting between them. This CDR3 contains 13 residues. The V gene's germline CDR1 is GTSNPN and CDR2 SVGIG (reference sequence). This chain's CDR3 is CAWSVGPQETQYF. For the CDR3, the DNA is TGTGCCTGGAGTGTGGGCCCTCAAGAGACCCAGTACTTC.

This chain connects TRBV29-1 to TRBJ1-2; 7 positions agree with TRBD1. The CDR3 has 12 residues. Losses at the gene ends were 5 bases for V and 6 bases for J; bases not matched to a gene: 6. Germline assignment: CDR1 SQVTM and CDR2 ANQGSEA. The CDR3: CSVTQGNDGYTF. In nucleotides, the CDR3 is TGCAGCGTTACACAGGGGAATGATGGCTACACCTTC.

J is TRBJ2-1 and V is TRBV24-1; 9 bases agree with TRBD1. V trimming: 4 bases; J trimming: 5 bases; junction bases outside the gene matches: 8. Germline CDR1 and CDR2: KGHDR and SFDVKD. The CDR3 runs to 16 residues. CDR3 loop: CATSDPGTGFNNEQFF. CDR3 DNA: TGTGCCACCAGTGACCCCGGGACAGGGTTCAACAATGAGCAGTTCTTC.

The chain is built from TRBV19 and TRBJ1-4; TRBD1 is a possible D gene (6 bases). CDR3 length: 15 amino acids. V gave up 4 bases and J gave up 3 bases, with 12 bases separating them. Germline V gene sequence: CDR1 LNHDA, CDR2 SQIVND (reference sequence). In DNA, the CDR3 is TGTGCCAGTAGTACCTCAGGGGTTGCTAATGAAAAACTGTTTTTT. Amino acid sequence: CASSTSGVANEKLFF.

The table lists this clone with a count of one. The chain has TRBV6-5 and TRBJ1-5; D is ambiguous. Germline assignment: CDR1 MNHEY and CDR2 SVGAGI. The V end lost 4 bases, the J end lost 9 bases, and 13 bases lay between the germline ends. This CDR3 has 13 residues. The chain's CDR3 is CASSSSTAGPQHF. The CDR3 DNA reads TGTGCCAGCAGTTCCTCCACGGCGGGGCCCCAGCATTTT.

The CDR3 DNA sequence: TGTGCCAGCAGTGCCGAGTCAGGGAATTTGGACAATGAGCAGTTCTTC. It yields the protein CASSAESGNLDNEQFF. J is TRBJ2-1 and V is TRBV2, with D perhaps matching TRBD1 (5 bases). CDR3 length equals 16 residues. V shed 4 bases and J shed 5 bases, with 18 bases lying between them. Germline V lookup: CDR1 SNHLY, CDR2 FYNNEI. Full variable domain (rest looked up from reference TRBV2 and TRBJ2-1): EPEVTQTPSHQVTQMGQEVILRCVPISNHLYFYWYRQILGQKVEFLVSFYNNEISEKSEIFDDQFSVERPDGSNFTLKIRSTKLEDSAMYFCASSAESGNLDNEQFFGPGTRLTVL.